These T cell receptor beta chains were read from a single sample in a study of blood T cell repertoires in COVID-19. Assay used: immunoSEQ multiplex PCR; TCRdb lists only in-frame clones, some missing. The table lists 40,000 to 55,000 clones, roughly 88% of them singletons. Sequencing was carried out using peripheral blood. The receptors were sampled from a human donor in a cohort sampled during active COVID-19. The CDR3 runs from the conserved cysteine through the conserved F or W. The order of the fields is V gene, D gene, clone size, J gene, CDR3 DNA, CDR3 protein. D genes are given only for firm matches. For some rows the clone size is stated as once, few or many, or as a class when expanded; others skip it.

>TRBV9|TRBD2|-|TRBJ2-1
TGTGCCAGCAGCGTCCAGACTAGCGGAGTTGTCCATGAGCAGTTCTTC
CASSVQTSGVVHEQFF
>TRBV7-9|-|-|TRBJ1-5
TGTGCCAGCAGCGCTTTCCCGAGTGGTAGCAATCAGCCCCAGCATTTT
CASSAFPSGSNQPQHF
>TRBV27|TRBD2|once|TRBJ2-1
TGTGCCAGCAGTCCCTCTAGCGGGGGGGGGTATGAGCAGTTCTTC
CASSPSSGGGYEQFF
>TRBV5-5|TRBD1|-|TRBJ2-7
TGTGCCAGCAGCCCCGGACAGGGTAGGTACGAGCAGTACTTC
CASSPGQGRYEQYF
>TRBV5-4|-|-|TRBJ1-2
TGTGCCAGCAGGTCCTGGCAGGGTGTAAACTATGGCTACACCTTC
CASRSWQGVNYGYTF
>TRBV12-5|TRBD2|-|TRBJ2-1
TGTGCTAGTGGTTCGGATGCGGGACTAGCGGGGACCGGAGAGCAGTTCTTC
CASGSDAGLAGTGEQFF
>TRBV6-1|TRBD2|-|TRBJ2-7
TGTGCCAGCAGTGAAGCGCGGGGGGAGCAGTACTTC
CASSEARGEQYF
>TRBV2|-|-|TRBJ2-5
TGTGCCAGCAGCCAGGATGGTATCTCCCAGTACTTC
CASSQDGISQYF
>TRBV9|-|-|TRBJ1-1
TGTGCCAGCAGCGCCCTTACCCACTCGGACACTGAAGCTTTCTTT
CASSALTHSDTEAFF
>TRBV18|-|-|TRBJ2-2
TGTGCCAGCTCACCTCCCAGACTGAACACCGGGGAGCTGTTTTTT
CASSPPRLNTGELFF
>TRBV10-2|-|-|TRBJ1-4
TGCGCCAGCAGTGAGCCGGGAGCAACTAATGAAAAACTGTTTTTT
CASSEPGATNEKLFF
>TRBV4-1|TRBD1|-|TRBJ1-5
TGCGCCAGCTCGGACAGGGGGCGTTCGGGGCAGCCCCAGCATTTT
CASSDRGRSGQPQHF
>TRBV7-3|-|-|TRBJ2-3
TGTGCCAGCAGCTTTGGGAGGAACAGGGGTACAGATACGCAGTATTTT
CASSFGRNRGTDTQYF
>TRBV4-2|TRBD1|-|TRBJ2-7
TGTGCCAGCAGGCCTCAATCGACAGGGATTTCCTACGAGCAGTACTTC
CASRPQSTGISYEQYF
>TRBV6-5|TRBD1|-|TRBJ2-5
TGTGCCAGCAAGGTCCCGGGACAGAGAGAGACCCAGTACTTC
CASKVPGQRETQYF
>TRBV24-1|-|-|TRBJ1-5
TGTGCCACCAGTGATCCGGGGTCCAATCAGCCCCAGCATTTT
CATSDPGSNQPQHF
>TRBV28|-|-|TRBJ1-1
TGTGCCAGCAGAGGACACGCTCTGGGATTGAACACTGAAGCTTTCTTT
CASRGHALGLNTEAFF
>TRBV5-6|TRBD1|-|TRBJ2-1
TGTGCCAGCAGCCCTACAGGGGCCAACTTATACAATGAGCAGTTCTTC
CASSPTGANLYNEQFF
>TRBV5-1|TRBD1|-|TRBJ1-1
TGCGCCAGCAGCTTAAACCCGGGACAGGGTTCGGGGACTGAAGCTTTCTTT
CASSLNPGQGSGTEAFF
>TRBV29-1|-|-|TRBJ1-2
TGCAGCGTTGAACGAGGGAATGGTGGCTACACCTTC
CSVERGNGGYTF
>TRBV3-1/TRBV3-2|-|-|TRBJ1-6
TGTGCCAGCAGCCAAGAGGGGGCCTTGGGAAATTCACCCCTCCACTTT
CASSQEGALGNSPLHF
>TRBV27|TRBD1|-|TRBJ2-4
TGTGCCAGCAGAAACGCCGGGACAGGGGGCGCGGACATTCAGTACTTC
CASRNAGTGGADIQYF
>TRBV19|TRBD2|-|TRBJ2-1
TGTGCCAGTAGTATATCTAGCGGGGGAGGTGAGCAGTTCTTC
CASSISSGGGEQFF
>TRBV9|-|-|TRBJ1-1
TGTGCCAGCGGAGGGAACACTGAAGCTTTCTTT
CASGGNTEAFF
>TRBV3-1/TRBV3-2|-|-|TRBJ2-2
TGTGCCAGCAGCCAAGTCCGGACAACGAACACCGGGGAGCTGTTTTTT
CASSQVRTTNTGELFF
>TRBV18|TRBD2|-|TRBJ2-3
TGTGCCAGCTCACCCGGACTAGGCTCAGATACGCAGTATTTT
CASSPGLGSDTQYF
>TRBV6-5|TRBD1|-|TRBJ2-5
TGTGCCAGCAGCTCCGGGACAGGTCGTTTCGAGACCCAGTACTTC
CASSSGTGRFETQYF
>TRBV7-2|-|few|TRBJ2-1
TGTGCCAGCAGCATTAGGAGTAGCGGCAATGAGCAGTTCTTC
CASSIRSSGNEQFF
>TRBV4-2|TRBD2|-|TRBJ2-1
TGTGCCAGCAGCCAAATACCAGCGGGAGGGTCCAATGAGCAGTTCTTC
CASSQIPAGGSNEQFF
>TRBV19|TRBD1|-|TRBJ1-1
TGTGCCAGTAGTATAGCCGGACAGGGAGTACGGTATGCTTTCTTT
CASSIAGQGVRYAFF
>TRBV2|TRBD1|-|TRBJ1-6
TGTGCCAGCAGTTCCGGGACAGGGAATTCACCCCTCCACTTT
CASSSGTGNSPLHF
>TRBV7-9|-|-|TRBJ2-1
TGTGCCAGCAGCTTAGGACTAGTTGGGTCCGAGCAGTTCTTC
CASSLGLVGSEQFF
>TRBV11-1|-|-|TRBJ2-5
TGTGCCAGCAGCCGCGCCGGGCCAAGGGGGGAGACCCAGTACTTC
CASSRAGPRGETQYF
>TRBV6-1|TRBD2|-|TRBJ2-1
TGTGCCAGCAGTGAGGGGACTAGCGGGAGGAATGAGCAGTTCTTC
CASSEGTSGRNEQFF
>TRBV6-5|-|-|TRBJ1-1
TGTGCCAGCAGCCGGACAGCTGGATTTGAAGCTTTCTTT
CASSRTAGFEAFF
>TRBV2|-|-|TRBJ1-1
TGTGCCAGCAGTGTCCGGGGTAGTAGCACTGAAGCTTTCTTT
CASSVRGSSTEAFF
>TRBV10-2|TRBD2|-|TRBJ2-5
TGCGCCAGCAGTGAGTCTTTGGCGGGGGTCTACCAAGAGACCCAGTACTTC
CASSESLAGVYQETQYF
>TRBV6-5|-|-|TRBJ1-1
TGTGCCAGCAGTTACTCGCTCGGACAGAACACTGAAGCTTTCTTT
CASSYSLGQNTEAFF
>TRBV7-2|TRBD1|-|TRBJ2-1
TGTGCCAGCAGCTTAGAGGCAGGGGGTTCCCATGAGCAGTTCTTC
CASSLEAGGSHEQFF
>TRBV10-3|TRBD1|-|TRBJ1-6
TGTGCCATCAGTGATAACGACAGGGGTAATTCACCCCTCCACTTT
CAISDNDRGNSPLHF
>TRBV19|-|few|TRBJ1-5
TGTGCCAGTAGTGAGAGGTTTCGCAATCAGCCCCAGCATTTT
CASSERFRNQPQHF
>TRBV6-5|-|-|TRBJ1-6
TGTGCCAGCAGCCCACAGGGACAACCCGTTTCACCCCTCCACTTT
CASSPQGQPVSPLHF
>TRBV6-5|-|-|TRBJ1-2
TGTGCCAGCAGTTACTCGGTCCCCAGGGCGTTATATGGCTACACCTTC
CASSYSVPRALYGYTF
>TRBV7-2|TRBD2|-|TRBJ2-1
TGTGCCAGCAGCTTACGTGGCGGGGGAGGGAGCTCCTACAATGAGCAGTTCTTC
CASSLRGGGGSSYNEQFF
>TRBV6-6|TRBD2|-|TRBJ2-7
TGTGCCAGTCTGGGGACTAGCTTTGGCGAGCAGTACTTC
CASLGTSFGEQYF
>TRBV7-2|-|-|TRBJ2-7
TGTGCCAGCAGCTTAGTGGCAGGGCAGAGCTACGAGCAGTACTTC
CASSLVAGQSYEQYF
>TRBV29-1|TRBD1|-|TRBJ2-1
TGCAGCGTGGGCGGGACAGGGGTTGGCAATGAGCAGTTCTTC
CSVGGTGVGNEQFF
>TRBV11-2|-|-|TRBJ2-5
TGTGCCAGCAGCTTAGGGGGCAGGTCATCGTCCGGGGAGACCCAGTACTTC
CASSLGGRSSSGETQYF
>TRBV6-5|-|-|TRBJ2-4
TGTGCCAGCAGCCCGGACAGGGAGGGATTCAGCATTCAGTACTTC
CASSPDREGFSIQYF
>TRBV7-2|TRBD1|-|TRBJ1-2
TGTGCCAGCAGCCCTATGTCGACAGGGGGCAGCGGCTACACCTTC
CASSPMSTGGSGYTF
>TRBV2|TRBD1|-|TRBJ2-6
TGTGCCAGCAGCGCAGGGGGCGGTATGTCTGGGGCCAACGTCCTGACTTTC
CASSAGGGMSGANVLTF